This T cell receptor beta chain was sequenced in a study of T cells in Graves' hyperthyroidism and ophthalmopathy. Study findings and constraints: Ophthalmopathy was distinguished from stable hyperthyroidism by 13 V-J signatures. In blood, most of the thyroid clonotypes expanded above 0.001 were also present.

Newly diagnosed patients aged 18 to 65 had hyperthyroidism of under 2 months' duration. The germline gives CDR1 SGHVS, CDR2 FQNEAQ. The CDR3 covers 15 residues. A note on this clonotype: Its target is unknown. One end of the junction varies from germline; a read error may be responsible.

The investigators amplified TCR beta CDR3 regions from RNA transcripts. HTBI primers were employed in a first-round RT-PCR of the TCR CDR3. TCRdb ran MiXCR on the multiplex PCR reads and lists one entry per CDR3 protein. The table lists 800,000 or so distinct CDR3 sequences, roughly 40% of them singletons. The receptor's source is a man between 18 and 35 years old with Graves' hyperthyroidism. The material sequenced was blood. The chain is built from TRBV7-8 and TRBJ1-1, with TRBD1 as a possible D gene (5 bases). The CDR3 spells CANSPGRLMNTEAFF. As DNA, the CDR3 is TGTGCCAACAGCCCGGGGCGTCTCATGAACACTGAAGCTTTCTTT. The full variable domain, its missing parts supplied by reference TRBV7-8 and TRBJ1-1, is GAGVSQSPRYKVAKRGQDVALRCDPISGHVSLFWYQQALGQGPEFLTYFQNEAQLDKSGLPSDRFFAERPEGSVSTLKIQRTQQEDSAVYLCANSPGRLMNTEAFFGQGTRLTVV.